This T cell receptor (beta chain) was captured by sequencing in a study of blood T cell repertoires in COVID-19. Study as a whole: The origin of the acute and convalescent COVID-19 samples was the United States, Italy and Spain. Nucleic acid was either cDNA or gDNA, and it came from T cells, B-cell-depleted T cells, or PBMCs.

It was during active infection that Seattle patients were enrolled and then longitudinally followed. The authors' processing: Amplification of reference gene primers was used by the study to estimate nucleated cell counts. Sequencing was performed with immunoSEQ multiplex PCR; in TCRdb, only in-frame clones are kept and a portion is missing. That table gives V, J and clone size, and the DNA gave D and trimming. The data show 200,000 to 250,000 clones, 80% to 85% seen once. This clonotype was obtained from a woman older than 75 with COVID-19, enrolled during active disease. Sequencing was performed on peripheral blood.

CDR3 DNA: TGCGCCAGCAGCTTGGGGGACAGACCGAATTCACCCCTCCACTTT. Its translation: CASSLGDRPNSPLHF. The chain combines TRBV5-1 with TRBJ1-6; 7 bases are a match to TRBD1. There are 15 residues in the CDR3. CDR1 is SGHRS, CDR2 YFSETQ, per germline. The ends lost 0 bases at V and 7 bases at J; junction bases unmatched: 4.